A single sample gave rise to the 4 T cell receptor beta chains below, sequenced in a study of blood T cell repertoires in COVID-19. Assay used: immunoSEQ multiplex PCR; TCRdb lists only in-frame clones, some missing. The table includes about 220,000 clones, approximately 85% detected once. The sample taken for sequencing was peripheral blood. Every receptor here comes from a woman aged 70-85 years with COVID-19, enrolled during active disease.

This clone is a singleton in its sample. The same CDR3 is also encoded by other DNA sequences in this sample. The chain couples TRBV18 to TRBJ1-2; 8 nucleotides agree with TRBD1. The germline CDR1 and CDR2 sequences are KGHSH and LQKENI. The CDR3 is 12 amino acids. Trimming took 4 bases from V and 6 from J; bases not matched to a gene: 1. CDR3 amino acids: CASSLDRDGYTF. The CDR3, as DNA: TGTGCCAGCTCACTGGACAGGGATGGCTACACCTTC.

The gene calls are TRBV7-2 and TRBJ2-7, with D possibly TRBD1 on 6 matching bases. CDR1 and CDR2 (germline): SGHTA, FQGNSA. CDR3 length equals 13 residues. The V gene lost 6 bases and the J gene lost 4 bases, with 13 bases spanning the gap. CDR3 sequence: CASSRTGRYEQYF. The CDR3, as DNA: TGTGCCAGCAGTCGTACAGGGCGTTACGAGCAGTACTTC. Variable domain in full (rest from reference TRBV7-2 and TRBJ2-7): GAGVSQSPSNKVTEKGKDVELRCDPISGHTALYWYRQSLGQGLEFLIYFQGNSAPDKSGLPSDRFSAERTGGSVSTLTIQRTQQEDSAVYLCASSRTGRYEQYFGPGTRLTVT.

V and J are TRBV7-9 and TRBJ2-7; 10 nucleotides align to TRBD1. V lost 5 bases, J lost 7 bases, and 8 bases stayed unmatched. This CDR3 is built from 14 residues. Germline-derived CDR1 and CDR2 are SEHNR and FQNEAQ (reference sequence). The CDR3 sequence is CASSLDRGRGEQYF. The CDR3 coding sequence is TGTGCCAGCAGCCTCGACAGGGGGCGAGGGGAGCAGTACTTC.

The rearrangement uses TRBV4-3 and TRBJ1-1; 8 nucleotides agree with TRBD1. The CDR3 runs 18 residues. Germline V gene data show CDR1 as LGHNA and CDR2 as YSLEER. V dropped 1 base and J dropped 2; count of bases not matched to a gene: 12. The CDR3 DNA follows: TGCGCCAGCAGCCAAGTGTTCTGGGCAGGGGGCAATAACACTGAAGCTTTCTTT. Translating it yields CASSQVFWAGGNNTEAFF.